Each of the 17 T cell receptor beta chains below was sequenced from the same sample in a study of T cells in Graves' hyperthyroidism and ophthalmopathy. Amplified regions were TCR beta CDR3 sequences from RNA transcripts. An initial round of RT-PCR targeting the TCR CDR3 relied on the HTBI primer set. TCRdb reanalysed the multiplex PCR reads using MiXCR and keeps one entry per CDR3 protein. The repertoire has 650,000 to 850,000 distinct CDR3 sequences, around 19% of them found once; the top ten carry over 15%. The sequenced material came from blood. The receptors here all came from a woman aged 50 to 65 with Graves' hyperthyroidism that later progressed to Graves' ophthalmopathy.

This clonotype was recorded a few times. The rearrangement links TRBV6-1 to TRBJ2-3; no clear D. This CDR3 spans 12 amino acids. V was cut by 4 bases and J by 6 bases, with 8 bases left in between. Germline-derived CDR1 and CDR2 are MNHNS and SASEGT. CDR3 bases: TGTGCCAGCAGTGCCACGTTCGATACGCAGTATTTT. It encodes CASSATFDTQYF.

This clonotype was recorded many times. The rearrangement joins TRBV15 to TRBJ2-2, with TRBD2 matching over 8 bases. This CDR3 has 16 residues. V lost 8 bases and J lost 4; bases outside the gene matches: 12. Germline lookup yields CDR1 LNHNV and CDR2 YYDKDF (reference sequence). This CDR3 is CATQLGLGDGTGELFF. In DNA, the CDR3 is TGTGCCACCCAACTGGGACTAGGCGATGGCACCGGGGAGCTGTTTTTT.

CDR3 in amino acids: CASSLQGRNAEAFF. As DNA, the CDR3 is TGTGCCAGCAGTCTACAGGGTAGAAATGCTGAAGCTTTCTTT. The gene calls are TRBV5-4 and TRBJ1-1, with D possibly matching TRBD1 (6 bases). Trimming took 5 bases from V and 6 from J, leaving 17 bases between them. The CDR3 has 14 residues. Germline-derived CDR1 and CDR2 are SGHNT and YYREEE (reference sequence).

The chain recombines TRBV20-1 with TRBJ2-3, with D tentatively TRBD1 (6 bases). The germline CDR1 and CDR2 sequences are DFQATT and SNEGSKA (reference sequence). The V end was cut by 5 bases, the J end by 2 bases, with 17 bases between. The CDR3 runs to 15 residues. This CDR3 is CSAYPGHLLTDTQYF. The CDR3, as DNA: TGCAGTGCTTACCCGGGACACCTGCTCACAGATACGCAGTATTTT.

The table lists this clonotype with many counts. The chain couples TRBV27 to TRBJ1-1; 11 bases line up with TRBD1. The germline gives CDR1 MNHEY, CDR2 SMNVEV (reference sequence). J was trimmed by 7 bases and V by 5 bases; bases with no gene match: 12. This CDR3 contains 16 residues. The CDR3 reads CASSPRTGGVKHEAFF. CDR3 coding DNA: TGTGCCAGCAGTCCCAGGACAGGGGGCGTTAAACATGAAGCTTTCTTT.

In this sample, this clonotype turned up a few times. The V call is TRBV7-9, the J call TRBJ1-2; TRBD1 might be the D (6 bases). Germline V gives CDR1 SEHNR, CDR2 FQNEAQ (reference sequence). Trimming pared 5 bases from V and 4 bases from J, leaving 17 bases between. This CDR3 is built from 15 residues. Here the CDR3 DNA reads TGTGCCAGCAGCCCACCAGGGGTAGTTGGCTATGGCTACACCTTC. Translated, it gives CASSPPGVVGYGYTF.

The rearrangement joins TRBV5-6 to TRBJ1-5; no definite D call. Trimming took off 1 base at V and 1 base at J, with 9 bases between the two ends. The germline V gene has CDR1 SGHDT and CDR2 YYEEEE. This CDR3 is built from 15 residues. CDR3 sequence: CASSLYLASNQPQHF. The CDR3 DNA follows: TGTGCCAGCAGCTTGTATCTGGCGAGCAATCAGCCCCAGCATTTT.

This clonotype was picked up many times. The rearrangement links TRBV2 to TRBJ1-5; D unclear. Germline V CDR1 and CDR2: SNHLY, FYNNEI. The V end lost 5 bases, the J end lost 3 bases, and 14 bases lay between the germline ends. The CDR3 spans 15 residues. CDR3 nucleotide sequence: TGTGCCAGCAGTCTGGACCGAGAGTTCAATCAGCCCCAGCATTTT. Its translation is CASSLDREFNQPQHF.

The sample holds many counts of this clonotype. CDR3 region: CASSLGQGGTGELFF. The DNA for the CDR3 is TGCGCCAGCAGCCTAGGACAGGGCGGCACCGGGGAGCTGTTTTTT. The chain employs TRBV5-1 and TRBJ2-2, with 8 bases lining up with TRBD1. The CDR3 consists of 15 residues. CDR1 is SGHRS, CDR2 YFSETQ, per germline. V was clipped by 4 bases and J by 4 bases; unmatched bases: 6.

V and J are TRBV6-1 and TRBJ1-3; D is unclear. Germline V gene sequence: CDR1 MNHNS, CDR2 SASEGT. The CDR3 covers 17 residues. In nucleotides, the CDR3 is TGTGCGACTAGAAACGACGGCGGTACCTTGGCTGGAAACACCATATATTTT. The encoded protein is CATRNDGGTLAGNTIYF.

This clonotype was seen only a few times. The rearrangement links TRBV12-3 or TRBV12-4 to TRBJ1-2; 7 bases match TRBD1. There are 15 residues in the CDR3. Unmatched junction bases numbered 11, after V lost 6 bases and J lost 4 bases. The CDR3 region is CASRPTGRPSYGYTF. CDR3 nucleotide sequence: TGTGCCAGCAGACCGACAGGGAGGCCCTCCTATGGCTACACCTTC.

This clonotype was counted between two and nine times. The rearrangement links TRBV4-1 to TRBJ2-4; the D gene is possibly TRBD1 (6 bases). CDR3 length equals 12 residues. CDR1 and CDR2 (germline): MGHRA, YSYEKL. V was cut by 4 bases and J by 9 bases, with 10 bases left in between. CDR3 region: CASSPQGAIQYF. The DNA for the CDR3 is TGCGCCAGCAGCCCACAGGGCGCCATTCAGTACTTC.

This clonotype was observed many times. The rearrangement joins TRBV7-9 to TRBJ1-1, with a possible D match to TRBD1 (5 bases). This CDR3 has 14 residues. Germline CDR1 is SEHNR and CDR2 is FQNEAQ (reference sequence). The V gene lost 3 bases and the J gene lost 1 base, with 9 bases spanning the gap. The CDR3 DNA is TGTGCCAGCAGCTTTCTGGGACGGAACACTGAAGCTTTCTTT. Residues: CASSFLGRNTEAFF.

This clonotype has more than one count but fewer than ten. The rearrangement links TRBV3-1 to TRBJ1-3, with unresolved D. This CDR3 has 14 residues. Trimming took 1 base from V and 4 from J, leaving 8 bases between them. Germline CDR1 is LGHDT and CDR2 is YNNKEL (reference sequence). This CDR3 is CASSQVGQGNTIYF. The CDR3 nucleotides are TGTGCCAGCAGCCAAGTCGGCCAGGGAAACACCATATATTTT. Complete variable domain (other parts from reference TRBV3-1 and TRBJ1-3): DTAVSQTPKYLVTQMGNDKSIKCEQNLGHDTMYWYKQDSKKFLKIMFSYNNKELIINETVPNRFSPKSPDKAHLNLHINSLELGDSAVYFCASSQVGQGNTIYFGEGSWLTVV.

The chain links TRBV9 to TRBJ1-1; D might be TRBD1 (5 bases). The germline V gene encodes CDR1 SGDLS and CDR2 YYNGEE. CDR3 size: 13 residues. The V and J ends lost 4 bases and 7 bases respectively, with 14 bases between them. In DNA, the CDR3 is TGTGCCAGCAGCTCAACTCGGGACTTTGAAGCTTTCTTT. This gives the protein CASSSTRDFEAFF.

This clonotype has ten or more counts. This sequence joins TRBV20-1 and TRBJ2-7, with D tentatively TRBD1 (7 bases). Trimming took off 4 bases at V and 4 bases at J, with 23 bases between the two ends. CDR1 and CDR2 from the germline V gene are DFQATT and SNEGSKA (reference sequence). This CDR3 is 16 amino acids long. Written as DNA, the CDR3 is TGCAGTGCTATGCCAGCGCAGGGGGGTTTAAGATACGAGCAGTACTTC. Translation gives CSAMPAQGGLRYEQYF.

The rearrangement joins TRBV14 to TRBJ1-4; perhaps TRBD1 as D (5 bases). The V end lost 0 bases, the J end lost 4 bases, and 15 bases lay between the germline ends. The CDR3 is made up of 17 amino acids. The germline CDR1 and CDR2 sequences are SGHDN and FVKESK. This CDR3 reads CASSQDLPGGINEKLFF. The CDR3 DNA reads TGTGCCAGCAGCCAAGATCTTCCCGGGGGGATTAATGAAAAACTGTTTTTT. The whole variable domain, filled in from reference TRBV14 and TRBJ1-4, reads EAGVTQFPSHSVIEKGQTVTLRCDPISGHDNLYWYRRVMGKEIKFLLHFVKESKQDESGMPNNRFLAERTGGTYSTLKVQPAELEDSGVYFCASSQDLPGGINEKLFFGSGTQLSVL.